The T cell receptor (beta chain) under discussion was sequenced for a study of blood T cell repertoires in COVID-19. Libraries were prepared by immunoSEQ multiplex PCR; TCRdb keeps only in-frame clonotypes and omits some of them. Among around 87,000 clones, almost 90% were seen once, and the ten largest hold approximately 1.5%. The CDR3 is 13 residues long. From germline, CDR1 is SNHLY and CDR2 FYNNEI. Trimming removed 7 bases from V and 2 bases from J, with 12 bases in between. This receptor was identified in a human donor with active COVID-19. The donor label of this sample is uncertain. The chain has TRBV2 and TRBJ2-7; maybe TRBD1 (5 bases). The sequenced sample was peripheral blood. The CDR3 loop reads CASKSEDTYEQYF. The CDR3 DNA is TGTGCCAGCAAGAGTGAGGACACCTACGAGCAGTACTTC.